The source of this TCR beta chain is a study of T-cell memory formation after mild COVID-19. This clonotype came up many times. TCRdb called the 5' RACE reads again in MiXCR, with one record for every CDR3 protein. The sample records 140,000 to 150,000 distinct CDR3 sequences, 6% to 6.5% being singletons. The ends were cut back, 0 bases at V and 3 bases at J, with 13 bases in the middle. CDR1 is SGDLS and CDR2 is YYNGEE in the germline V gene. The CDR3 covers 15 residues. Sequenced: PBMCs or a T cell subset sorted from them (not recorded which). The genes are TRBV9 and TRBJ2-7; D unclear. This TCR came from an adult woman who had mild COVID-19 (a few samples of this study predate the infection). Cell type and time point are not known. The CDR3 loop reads CASSVAPGSGYEQYF. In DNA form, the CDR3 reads TGTGCCAGCAGCGTAGCGCCGGGTTCAGGCTACGAGCAGTACTTC.